What follows are 26 T cell receptor beta chains derived from one specimen sequenced in a study of metastatic and nonmetastatic thyroid tumors. TCRdb recomputed clones from the PCR reads via MiXCR. The repertoire holds over 40,000 clones, over 10% seen once, with approximately 24% in the top ten. Patients were all untreated before their thyroid surgery. Sequenced: blood. All receptors come from a female donor with papillary thyroid cancer or a benign thyroid nodule (not recorded which). Some clones in this sample may be carry-over from other donors' samples.

This clone was counted between two and nine times. This rearrangement joins TRBV6-5 to TRBJ2-7, with TRBD1 identical over 9 bases. V shed 0 bases and J 2 bases; nucleotides not matched to a gene: 2. CDR1 is MNHEY, CDR2 SVGAGI, per germline. CDR3 length equals 15 residues. The DNA of the CDR3 is TGTGCCAGCAGTTACTCGGGACAGGGTGCCTACGAGCAGTACTTC. Protein sequence: CASSYSGQGAYEQYF.

This clone came up many times. The chain carries TRBV7-9 and TRBJ2-1; possible D gene TRBD2, 6 bases. Germline CDR1 is SEHNR and CDR2 is FQNEAQ (reference sequence). The ends were cut back, 5 bases at V and 4 bases at J, with 15 bases in the middle. The CDR3 has 15 amino acids. CDR3 loop: CASSGGMSGYNEQFF. CDR3 sequence (DNA): TGTGCCAGCAGCGGGGGGATGTCAGGGTACAATGAGCAGTTCTTC. Supplemented by reference TRBV7-9 and TRBJ2-1, the full variable domain reads DTGVSQNPRHKITKRGQNVTFRCDPISEHNRLYWYRQTLGQGPEFLTYFQNEAQLEKSRLLSDRFSAERPKGSFSTLEIQRTEQGDSAMYLCASSGGMSGYNEQFFGPGTRLTVL.

Many counts were recorded for this clone. This chain joins TRBV5-4 and TRBJ2-7; 11 nucleotides agree with TRBD2. The CDR3 covers 14 residues. Germline V lookup: CDR1 SGHNT, CDR2 YYREEE (reference sequence). After removal of 4 bases from V and 4 bases from J, the junction contained 4 bases not matched to a gene. The CDR3 loop is CASSPGLAGYEQYF. The CDR3 DNA is TGTGCCAGCAGCCCAGGACTAGCGGGTTACGAGCAGTACTTC.

In this sample, this clone turned up many times. Given a much more abundant clone one base away, this may be a read error. The sample has other DNA sequences that encode this CDR3 too. The chain employs TRBV20-1 and TRBJ2-7, with D unclear. Looked up from germline, CDR1 is DFQATT and CDR2 is SNEGSKA (reference sequence). The CDR3 contains 13 residues. This CDR3 is CSARIPRVGEQYF. For the CDR3, the DNA is TGCAGCGCTAGAATTCCCCGGGTGGGGGAGCAGTACTTC.

The table lists this clone with many counts. The V gene is TRBV20-1, the J gene TRBJ2-1, with 10 positions matching TRBD2. The ends lost 6 bases at V and 0 bases at J; junction bases unmatched: 5. CDR1 is DFQATT, CDR2 SNEGSKA, per germline (reference sequence). The CDR3 consists of 15 residues. CDR3 amino acids: CSAWTSGLSYNEQFF. The CDR3 DNA follows: TGCAGTGCCTGGACTAGCGGTCTCTCCTACAATGAGCAGTTCTTC.

This clone was observed many times. CDR3 in DNA: TGCAGTGCTAGAGATCCCCTCGCTAGAGGCCAAACCTACGAGCAGTACTTC. Its protein product is CSARDPLARGQTYEQYF. The chain is built from TRBV20-1 and TRBJ2-7, with D unclear. Germline loops: CDR1 DFQATT, CDR2 SNEGSKA (reference sequence). The V end was cut by 0 bases, the J end by 2 bases, with 20 bases between. The CDR3 is made up of 17 amino acids.

In this sample, this clone turned up many times. The V gene is TRBV15, the J gene TRBJ2-7, with unresolved D. Per germline, CDR1 LNHNV and CDR2 YYDKDF (reference sequence). Trimming took off 3 bases at V and 0 bases at J, with 9 bases between the two ends. CDR3 size: 14 residues. DNA of the CDR3: TGTGCCACCAGCAGTGGCGGAACCTCCTACGAGCAGTACTTC. This codes for CATSSGGTSYEQYF.

This clone appeared many times. This rearrangement joins TRBV10-3 to TRBJ2-2, with D unclear. Germline lookup yields CDR1 ENHRY and CDR2 SYGVKD. Trimming left V 2 bases short and J 2 bases short, with 0 bases between. The CDR3 totals 12 residues. The CDR3 DNA sequence: TGTGCCATCAGTGAGAACACCGGGGAGCTGTTTTTT. It specifies CAISENTGELFF.

This clone was recorded many times. The chain recombines TRBV15 with TRBJ1-2; tentatively, D is TRBD1 (5 bases). Germline values: CDR1 LNHNV, CDR2 YYDKDF (reference sequence). Trimming pared 5 bases from V and 2 bases from J, leaving 15 bases between. CDR3 length: 15 amino acids. CDR3 sequence (DNA): TGTGCCACCAGCTTTTTACTTGGGGGGAACTATGGCTACACCTTC. It is translated as CATSFLLGGNYGYTF.

This clone was recorded at least ten times. Other DNA sequences in this specimen translate into the identical CDR3. The gene calls are TRBV18 and TRBJ2-5; TRBD2 might be the D (5 bases). V was clipped by 2 bases and J by 5 bases, with 9 bases between them. The V gene's germline CDR1 is KGHSH and CDR2 LQKENI. The CDR3 sequence is 13 residues long. CDR3 region: CASSPGSKETQYF. The CDR3 region has the DNA TGTGCCAGCTCACCAGGGAGTAAGGAGACCCAGTACTTC.

This chain uses TRBV20-1 with TRBJ2-7; D is possibly TRBD2 (6 bases). This CDR3 has 12 amino acids. The V gene lost 7 bases and the J gene lost 3 bases, with 13 bases spanning the gap. Germline CDR1 reads DFQATT; CDR2 reads SNEGSKA (reference sequence). The CDR3 sequence: CSVGGEGYEQYF. The DNA for the CDR3 is TGCAGTGTCGGAGGGGAAGGCTACGAGCAGTACTTC.

This clone was detected ten times or more. The chain recombines TRBV5-6 with TRBJ1-4; 7 nucleotides agree with TRBD1. The CDR3 is made up of 16 amino acids. After removal of 1 base from V and 7 bases from J, the junction contained 10 bases not matched to a gene. Looked up from germline, CDR1 is SGHDT and CDR2 is YYEEEE. The CDR3 coding sequence is TGTGCCAGCAGCTTGTTGTCCGGGACAGCGTCTGAAAAACTGTTTTTT. Amino acids: CASSLLSGTASEKLFF. The whole variable domain, remainder taken from reference TRBV5-6 and TRBJ1-4, is DAGVTQSPTHLIKTRGQQVTLRCSPKSGHDTVSWYQQALGQGPQFIFQYYEEEERQRGNFPDRFSGHQFPNYSSELNVNALLLGDSALYLCASSLLSGTASEKLFFGSGTQLSVL.

This clone has ten or more counts. This chain connects TRBV2 to TRBJ2-5; 8 positions agree with TRBD2. With 7 bases clipped from V and 3 bases from J, the junction kept 4 bases outside the gene matches. This CDR3 spans 13 amino acids. Germline-derived CDR1 and CDR2 are SNHLY and FYNNEI. Written as DNA, the CDR3 is TGTGCCAGCATCCCGGGGGGGGAAGAGACCCAGTACTTC. Protein product: CASIPGGEETQYF.

This clone was recorded many times. The chain employs TRBV20-1 and TRBJ2-3, with 10 bases that match TRBD2. Germline trimming cut 1 base from V and 4 bases from J; bases unmatched to any gene: 2. The germline V gene encodes CDR1 DFQATT and CDR2 SNEGSKA (reference sequence). The CDR3 contains 14 residues. The CDR3: CSARVSGRADTQYF. The CDR3 region has the DNA TGCAGTGCTAGAGTGAGCGGGAGGGCAGATACGCAGTATTTT.

This clone was observed at least ten times. The chain links TRBV19 to TRBJ2-7; 7 bases fit TRBD1. The CDR3 consists of 15 residues. Trimming took 5 bases from V and 7 from J; bases not matched to a gene: 14. CDR1 is LNHDA and CDR2 is SQIVND in the germline V gene (reference sequence). The CDR3 nucleotides are TGTGCCAGTAGTGCCCCGACTCGACAGGGTTGGGAGCAGTACTTC. It yields the protein CASSAPTRQGWEQYF.

The sample holds many counts of this clone. The J gene is TRBJ2-7, the V gene TRBV20-1, with a tentative D call TRBD1 (6 bases). V lost 6 bases to trimming and J lost 1 base, with 19 bases between them. The CDR3 sequence is 15 residues long. Germline loops: CDR1 DFQATT, CDR2 SNEGSKA (reference sequence). The CDR3 DNA is TGCAGTGCCTCGGCGTTGGACAGAAATTCCTACGAGCAGTACTTC. Its protein is CSASALDRNSYEQYF.

This clone was counted many times. The chain joins TRBV30 to TRBJ1-1; D unresolved. CDR1 is GTSNPN, CDR2 SVGIG, per germline (reference sequence). The CDR3 has 16 residues. The V end was cut by 5 bases, the J end by 2 bases, with 21 bases between. As DNA, the CDR3 is TGTGCCTGGTTTATTCGGCAGAGTAATATCAACACTGAAGCTTTCTTT. This codes for CAWFIRQSNINTEAFF.

There are a few counts of this clone. The V call is TRBV5-4, the J call TRBJ2-2; D is possibly TRBD1 (6 bases). The germline V gene has CDR1 SGHNT and CDR2 YYREEE (reference sequence). The CDR3 length is 17 residues. Trimming took off 0 bases at V and 5 bases at J, with 17 bases between the two ends. In DNA form, the CDR3 reads TGTGCCAGCAGCTTGGCCCCCAGGGGTAGGGGGACCGGGGAGCTGTTTTTT. Protein: CASSLAPRGRGTGELFF.

This clone was seen repeatedly, ten times or more. CDR3 sequence reads: CAISEVAGGQETQYF. The CDR3, as DNA: TGTGCCATCAGTGAAGTGGCAGGGGGGCAAGAGACCCAGTACTTC. The chain links TRBV10-3 to TRBJ2-5; the D gene is possibly TRBD1 (7 bases). Trimming left V 3 bases short and J 2 bases short, with 13 bases between. Germline assignment: CDR1 ENHRY and CDR2 SYGVKD. The CDR3 is 15 amino acids.

This clone was observed many times. This chain uses TRBV3-1 with TRBJ2-7; D unresolved. Trimming removed 2 bases at V and 2 bases at J, with 7 bases between. CDR1 and CDR2 from the germline V gene are LGHDT and YNNKEL (reference sequence). The length of the CDR3 is 13 residues. The CDR3 nucleotides are TGTGCCAGCAGCCAAACTTTTCCCTACGAGCAGTACTTC. Translated: CASSQTFPYEQYF.

The chain recombines TRBV20-1 with TRBJ2-7, with 8 positions matching TRBD2. CDR1 DFQATT and CDR2 SNEGSKA come from the germline V gene (reference sequence). The CDR3 is 16 residues long. The V and J ends lost 3 bases and 4 bases, in that order; junction bases with no gene match: 14. The CDR3 protein is CSARSGSTSDAYEQYF. For the CDR3, the DNA is TGCAGTGCTAGGAGCGGTTCGACTAGCGACGCGTACGAGCAGTACTTC.

This clone was picked up many times. The V gene is TRBV11-2, the J gene TRBJ2-4; 7 bases are a match to TRBD1. Trimming cost V 5 bases and J 8 bases; bases outside gene matches: 3. CDR3 size: 12 residues. From germline, CDR1 is SGHAT and CDR2 FQNNGV. CDR3 protein: CASSLTGYIQYF. For the CDR3, the DNA is TGTGCCAGCAGCCTGACAGGGTACATTCAGTACTTC.

Many counts were recorded for this clone. The chain carries TRBV12-3 or TRBV12-4 and TRBJ1-6, with TRBD1 as a possible D gene (5 bases). There are 14 residues in the CDR3. V lost 5 bases and J lost 10, with 15 bases in between. The CDR3 coding sequence is TGTGCCAGCAGTCCTTCTGGGGGAGCATCACCCCTCCACTTT. Its translation is CASSPSGGASPLHF.

This clone was observed at least ten times. The chain carries TRBV5-1 and TRBJ2-1, with D unclear. The length of the CDR3 is 12 residues. The V and J ends lost 5 bases and 7 bases respectively, with 10 bases between them. CDR1 and CDR2 from the germline V gene are SGHRS and YFSETQ. CDR3 DNA: TGCGCCAGCAGTTACGATGTTAATGAGCAGTTCTTC. Amino acid sequence: CASSYDVNEQFF.

Ten or more counts support this clone. The same CDR3 also results from other DNA sequences found in this sample. The chain links TRBV20-1 to TRBJ2-3, with TRBD2 matching 8 bases. V dropped 6 bases and J dropped 2; count of bases not matched to a gene: 16. This CDR3 contains 17 residues. From germline, CDR1 is DFQATT and CDR2 SNEGSKA (reference sequence). In DNA, the CDR3 is TGCAGTGCCTACAGGAGGGTGGCGGGAGGACACACAGATACGCAGTATTTT. This gives the protein CSAYRRVAGGHTDTQYF.

Turning to this clone: A single base separates this from a much larger clone, so it may be a read error. The chain employs TRBV5-4 and TRBJ2-4, with D tentatively TRBD1 or TRBD2 (5 bases each). Germline loops: CDR1 SGHNT, CDR2 YYREEE (reference sequence). This CDR3 contains 18 residues. CDR3 region: CANSSPPLGRGPKNIQYF. The CDR3, as DNA: TGTGCCAACAGCTCCCCACCCCTTGGAAGGGGACCCAAAAACATTCAGTACTTC. The variable domain in full, completed from reference TRBV5-4 and TRBJ2-4, reads ETGVTQSPTHLIKTRGQQVTLRCSSQSGHNTVSWYQQALGQGPQFIFQYYREEENGRGNFPPRFSGLQFPNYSSELNVNALELDDSALYLCANSSPPLGRGPKNIQYFGAGTRLSVL.